These 27 T cell receptor beta chains came from one sample sequenced in a study of OX40 agonist ivuxolimab in advanced cancers. Library generation was performed with the immunoSEQ multiplex PCR assay. Drawn from immuneACCESS, this table holds only the in-frame rearrangements with V and J called that TCRdb kept. Clones are partly lost; checked studies trace under half to an unresolved V gene and leave the rest unexplained. The sample yields roughly 20,000 clones; roughly four fifths were counted once. The ten most abundant clones make up around an eighth of the sample. Here the sequenced sample was CD4+ or CD8+ T cells sorted from blood, taken in a trial of the OX40 agonist ivuxolimab. The receptors shown here come from an adult with an advanced solid tumor such as melanoma, head and neck, liver or kidney cancer.

The chain recombines TRBV2 with TRBJ2-7; no clear D. V was shortened by 6 bases and J by 6 bases, with 12 bases between the two germline ends. Germline V CDR1 and CDR2: SNHLY, FYNNEI. The CDR3 totals 12 residues. For the CDR3, the DNA is TGTGCCAGCAGCGAGGACCTCTTCGAGCAGTACTTC. Protein: CASSEDLFEQYF.

The table lists this clone with a few counts. The chain recombines TRBV27 with TRBJ1-2; D call uncertain. Germline lookup yields CDR1 MNHEY and CDR2 SMNVEV (reference sequence). The germline V and J ends were trimmed by 6 bases and 1 base, with 6 bases remaining between them. The CDR3 runs to 12 residues. The CDR3 protein is CASSRYNYGYTF. CDR3 DNA: TGTGCCAGCAGCCGCTATAACTATGGCTACACCTTC.

The rearrangement joins TRBV11-2 to TRBJ2-7, with TRBD1 matching over 11 bases. V lost 1 base to trimming and J lost 5 bases; unmatched junction nucleotides: 1. This CDR3 comprises 14 residues. The germline V gene encodes CDR1 SGHAT and CDR2 FQNNGV. DNA of the CDR3: TGTGCCAGCAGCTTAGGGGGACAGGGGGACGAGCAGTACTTC. Translated: CASSLGGQGDEQYF.

V is TRBV5-4 and J is TRBJ1-1, with 7 bases that match TRBD1. J was trimmed by 4 bases and V by 4 bases; bases with no gene match: 4. The CDR3 covers 13 residues. CDR1 and CDR2 from the germline V gene are SGHNT and YYREEE (reference sequence). CDR3 protein: CASSQNRGTEAFF. DNA of the CDR3: TGTGCCAGCAGCCAAAACAGGGGCACTGAAGCTTTCTTT. Using reference TRBV5-4 and TRBJ1-1 for the parts outside the CDR3, the full variable domain is ETGVTQSPTHLIKTRGQQVTLRCSSQSGHNTVSWYQQALGQGPQFIFQYYREEENGRGNFPPRFSGLQFPNYSSELNVNALELDDSALYLCASSQNRGTEAFFGQGTRLTVV.

The CDR3 loop reads CASSLLGMQSGNTIYF. In DNA form, the CDR3 reads TGTGCCAGCAGTTTGTTGGGTATGCAGTCTGGAAACACCATATATTTT. The chain has TRBV28 and TRBJ1-3, with unresolved D. V was clipped by 3 bases and J by 1 base, with 13 bases between them. Per germline, CDR1 MDHEN and CDR2 SYDVKM. This CDR3 region has 16 residues.

This clone has only a few counts. The chain carries TRBV10-3 and TRBJ2-2; TRBD1 aligns across 7 bases. The CDR3 contains 14 residues. J gave up 1 base and V 6 bases, and 2 bases lay outside the gene matches. CDR1 is ENHRY, CDR2 SYGVKD, per germline. The CDR3 coding sequence is TGTGCCATCAGGGGGACAGTGAACACCGGGGAGCTGTTTTTT. Translated, it gives CAIRGTVNTGELFF.

This chain links TRBV19 with TRBJ1-5, with a possible D match to TRBD1 (6 bases). The germline V and J ends were trimmed by 7 bases and 1 base, with 14 bases remaining between them. The CDR3 contains 15 residues. CDR1 and CDR2 from the germline V gene are LNHDA and SQIVND (reference sequence). CDR3 in amino acids: CASTRGAASNQPQHF. CDR3 nucleotide sequence: TGTGCCAGTACCCGGGGGGCAGCAAGCAATCAGCCCCAGCATTTT. The full variable domain, with the rest looked up from reference TRBV19 and TRBJ1-5, is DGGITQSPKYLFRKEGQNVTLSCEQNLNHDAMYWYRQDPGQGLRLIYYSQIVNDFQKGDIAEGYSVSREKKESFPLTVTSAQKNPTAFYLCASTRGAASNQPQHFGDGTRLSIL.

The chain carries TRBV12-5 and TRBJ2-1; D is perhaps TRBD1 (5 bases). CDR3 size: 13 residues. The germline V gene has CDR1 LGHNT and CDR2 FRNRAP. V was clipped by 6 bases and J by 6 bases, with 12 bases between them. CDR3 sequence reads: CASGPGQTNEQFF. The CDR3 DNA reads as TGTGCTAGTGGACCTGGACAAACCAATGAGCAGTTCTTC.

The V gene is TRBV28, the J gene TRBJ1-1; no clear D. V was shortened by 3 bases and J by 1 base, with 15 bases between the two germline ends. The length of the CDR3 is 16 residues. Germline-derived CDR1 and CDR2 are MDHEN and SYDVKM. The DNA for the CDR3 is TGTGCCAGCAGTTTCTACAGCGACGAACGGAACACTGAAGCTTTCTTT. It specifies CASSFYSDERNTEAFF.

The chain is built from TRBV18 and TRBJ2-7; TRBD2 is a possible D gene (5 bases). Germline assignment: CDR1 KGHSH and CDR2 LQKENI. The V end was cut by 3 bases, the J end by 6 bases, with 9 bases between. CDR3 length: 12 amino acids. DNA of the CDR3: TGTGCCAGCTCACCGGGAGATCGCGAGCAGTACTTC. Protein product: CASSPGDREQYF.

The CDR3 sequence: CASSRSGALSYEQYF. DNA for the CDR3: TGTGCCAGCAGCCGTAGCGGGGCTCTCTCCTACGAGCAGTACTTC. J is TRBJ2-7 and V is TRBV7-2, with 8 bases lining up with TRBD2. CDR3 length: 15 residues. Germline V gene sequence: CDR1 SGHTA, CDR2 FQGNSA. V trimming: 5 bases; J trimming: 0 bases; junction bases outside the gene matches: 6.

The chain is built from TRBV4-1 and TRBJ1-3; D is undetermined. CDR3 length: 14 residues. Per germline, CDR1 MGHRA and CDR2 YSYEKL. V was trimmed by 1 base and J by 4 bases, leaving 8 bases between them. The CDR3 is CASSQVSTGNTIYF. The CDR3, as DNA: TGCGCCAGCAGCCAAGTATCCACGGGAAACACCATATATTTT.

Of note for this clone: The junction departs from the called germline gene at one end, perhaps through a read error. Other DNA sequences within the sample encode an identical CDR3. The chain employs TRBV10-1 and TRBJ2-2; 13 bases map to TRBD2. CDR1 and CDR2 from the germline V gene are WNHNN and SYGVQD (reference sequence). CDR3 length equals 16 residues. CDR3 protein: CASTSGLAGCSGELFF. CDR3 DNA sequence: TGCGCCAGCACCTCGGGACTAGCGGGGTGTTCCGGAGAGCTGTTTTTT.

This sequence joins TRBV7-6 and TRBJ2-1; D unclear. Trimming cost V 2 bases and J 6 bases, with 11 bases left between them. CDR3 length equals 14 residues. From germline, CDR1 is SGHVS and CDR2 FNYEAQ. The CDR3 loop reads CASSLLVSSNEQFF. DNA for the CDR3: TGTGCCAGCAGCTTACTAGTTTCTTCCAATGAGCAGTTCTTC. Supplemented by reference TRBV7-6 and TRBJ2-1, the full variable domain reads GAGVSQSPRYKVTKRGQDVALRCDPISGHVSLYWYRQALGQGPEFLTYFNYEAQQDKSGLPNDRFSAERPEGSISTLTIQRTEQRDSAMYRCASSLLVSSNEQFFGPGTRLTVL.

The chain combines TRBV28 with TRBJ2-6; D is tentatively TRBD1 or TRBD2 (6 bases each). The CDR3 loop spans 15 amino acids. Trimming left V 3 bases short and J 5 bases short, with 11 bases between. Germline V lookup: CDR1 MDHEN, CDR2 SYDVKM. CDR3 bases: TGTGCCAGCAGTTTGGGGGGCCAACGGGCCAACGTCCTGACTTTC. Residues: CASSLGGQRANVLTF.

This chain joins TRBV5-1 and TRBJ2-5, with 9 bases lining up with TRBD2. From germline, CDR1 is SGHRS and CDR2 YFSETQ. This CDR3 has 15 residues. V shed 0 bases, J shed 5 bases, and the junction held 5 bases outside the gene matches. The DNA for the CDR3 is TGCGCCAGCAGCTTGGCTCCGCGGGAGGGGGAGACCCAGTACTTC. Residues: CASSLAPREGETQYF.

In its sample, this clone is medium-sized. This chain uses TRBV25-1 with TRBJ2-6; TRBD1 aligns across 8 bases. The V gene's germline CDR1 is MGHDK and CDR2 SYGVNS. J lost 0 bases, V lost 4 bases, and 5 bases had no gene match. The CDR3 loop spans 17 amino acids. The CDR3 DNA follows: TGTGCCAGCAGTGGGGGACAGGAATTCTCTGGGGCCAACGTCCTGACTTTC. It translates to CASSGGQEFSGANVLTF.

The chain employs TRBV28 and TRBJ2-1, with D tentatively TRBD1 or TRBD2 (6 bases each). With 6 bases removed from V and 7 bases from J, the gap between germline ends came to 13 bases. CDR1 and CDR2 from the germline V gene are MDHEN and SYDVKM. The CDR3 covers 13 residues. For the CDR3, the DNA is TGTGCCAGCAGACCTCGGGGGCGGAATGAGCAGTTCTTC. Its translation: CASRPRGRNEQFF.

The V gene is TRBV6-5, the J gene TRBJ1-5; perhaps TRBD1 as D (6 bases). Germline V lookup: CDR1 MNHEY, CDR2 SVGAGI. This CDR3 comprises 15 residues. Trimming stripped 2 bases from V and 4 bases from J, with 12 bases between. CDR3 in DNA: TGTGCCAGCAGTTACGCGGCAGGGGTGAATCAGCCCCAGCATTTT. This codes for CASSYAAGVNQPQHF.

V is TRBV28 and J is TRBJ1-5; TRBD1 matches 7 bases. The length of the CDR3 is 14 residues. The ends lost 4 bases at V and 6 bases at J; junction bases unmatched: 6. In germline, CDR1 is MDHEN, CDR2 SYDVKM. The CDR3 region is CASSSNRGGQPQHF. CDR3 sequence (DNA): TGTGCCAGCAGTTCCAACAGGGGAGGTCAGCCCCAGCATTTT.

This clone was seen a handful of times. This chain links TRBV9 with TRBJ2-2, with 10 bases that match TRBD2. Trimming removed 7 bases from V and 5 bases from J; junction bases left unmatched: 2. The germline V gene has CDR1 SGDLS and CDR2 YYNGEE. CDR3 length: 13 amino acids. The CDR3 spells CASPGLATGELFF. The CDR3 nucleotides are TGTGCCAGCCCGGGACTAGCGACCGGGGAGCTGTTTTTT.

Details on this clone: Here the CDR3 omits its conserved ending phenylalanine or tryptophan, so a read error is the likely source. This sequence joins TRBV5-1 and TRBJ2-7, with 13 bases that match TRBD2. Per the germline V gene, CDR1 is SGHRS and CDR2 is YFSETQ. The CDR3 loop spans 15 amino acids. V was pared by 2 bases and J by 6 bases, with 5 bases of the junction left unmatched. CDR3 sequence (DNA): TGCGCCAGCAGCTTATGGACTAGCGGGGGCAGCGAGCAGTACCTC. Protein product: CASSLWTSGGSEQYL.

The rearrangement uses TRBV7-3 and TRBJ2-7; D is uncertain. The CDR3 is made up of 14 amino acids. Germline CDR1 reads SGHTA; CDR2 reads FQGTGA. V was shortened by 1 base and J by 2 bases, with 9 bases between the two germline ends. The CDR3 DNA reads as TGTGCCAGCAGCTTAATGCCACCTCCCTACGAGCAGTACTTC. Translated, it gives CASSLMPPPYEQYF.

The chain employs TRBV5-6 and TRBJ1-3, with D hard to call. The V gene lost 5 bases and the J gene lost 4 bases, with 13 bases spanning the gap. CDR1 is SGHDT, CDR2 YYEEEE, per germline. This CDR3 has 14 residues. The CDR3 region has the DNA TGTGCCAGCAGTTCCGGCGGAGGGGGAAACACCATATATTTT. It is translated as CASSSGGGGNTIYF.

J is TRBJ1-2 and V is TRBV7-3; D ambiguous. Trimming removed 2 bases at V and 7 bases at J, with 14 bases between. The CDR3 loop spans 14 amino acids. Germline CDR1 is SGHTA and CDR2 is FQGTGA. The DNA for the CDR3 is TGTGCCAGCAGCTTAGAGGTGGTATTGGCTGGCTACACCTTC. Translation gives CASSLEVVLAGYTF.

V usage is TRBV6-1 and J usage is TRBJ2-3, with no clear D. The CDR3 covers 13 residues. V shed 5 bases and J shed 2 bases, with 8 bases lying between them. The germline V gene has CDR1 MNHNS and CDR2 SASEGT. The DNA for the CDR3 is TGTGCCAGCAGTTTAAGTTCCACAGATACGCAGTATTTT. This codes for CASSLSSTDTQYF.

The chain recombines TRBV6-6 with TRBJ2-1; 7 bases are shared with TRBD1. The V gene end was trimmed by 6 bases and the J gene end by 4 bases; junction bases not matched to a gene: 9. CDR1 is MNHNY, CDR2 SVGAGI, per germline (reference sequence). The CDR3 runs 15 residues. The DNA for the CDR3 is TGTGCCAGCAGACCACGACAGGGTGGGTACAATGAGCAGTTCTTC. Its protein product is CASRPRQGGYNEQFF.